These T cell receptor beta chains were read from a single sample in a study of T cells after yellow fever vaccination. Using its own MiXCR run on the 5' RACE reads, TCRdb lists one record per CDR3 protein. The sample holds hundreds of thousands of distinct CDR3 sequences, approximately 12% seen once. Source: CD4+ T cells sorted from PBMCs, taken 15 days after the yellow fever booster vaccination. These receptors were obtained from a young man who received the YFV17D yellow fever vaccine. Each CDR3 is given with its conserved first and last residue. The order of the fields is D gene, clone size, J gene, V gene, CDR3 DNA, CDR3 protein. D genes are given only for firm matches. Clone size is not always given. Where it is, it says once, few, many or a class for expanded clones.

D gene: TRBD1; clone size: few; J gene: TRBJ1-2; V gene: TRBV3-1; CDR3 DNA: TGTGCCAGCAGCCAATGGCGGGGGAGGGGGCCCGATGCTAACTATGGCTACACCTTC; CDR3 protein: CASSQWRGRGPDANYGYTF
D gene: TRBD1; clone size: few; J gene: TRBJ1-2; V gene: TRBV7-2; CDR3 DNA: TGTGCCAGCAGCTCCCAACAGGGGGAGCGAGGCTACACCTTC; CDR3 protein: CASSSQQGERGYTF
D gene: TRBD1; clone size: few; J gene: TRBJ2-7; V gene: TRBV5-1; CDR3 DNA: TGCGCCAGCGCCACCCAGGGACAGGGTGTCTACGAGCAGTACTTC; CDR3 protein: CASATQGQGVYEQYF
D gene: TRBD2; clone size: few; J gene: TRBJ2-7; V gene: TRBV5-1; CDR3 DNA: TGCGCCAGCAGCACCGGACTAGCGGGGAACTACGAGCAGTACTTC; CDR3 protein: CASSTGLAGNYEQYF
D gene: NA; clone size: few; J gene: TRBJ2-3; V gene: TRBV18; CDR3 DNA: TGTGCCAGCTCACCGGTCCTACGAAGCACAGATACGCAGTATTTT; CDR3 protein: CASSPVLRSTDTQYF
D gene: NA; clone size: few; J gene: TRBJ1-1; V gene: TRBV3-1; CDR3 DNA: TGTGCCAGCAGCCAACTGGGGGCAGGCACTGAAGCTTTCTTT; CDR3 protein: CASSQLGAGTEAFF
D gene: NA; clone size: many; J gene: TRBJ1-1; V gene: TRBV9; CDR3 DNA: TGTGCCAGCAGCGTAATGGGGGGTGCTGAAGCTTTCTTT; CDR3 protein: CASSVMGGAEAFF
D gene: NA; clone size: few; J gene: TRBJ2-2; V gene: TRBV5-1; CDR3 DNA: TGCGCCAGCAGCTTAATGGACACCGGGGAGCTGTTTTTT; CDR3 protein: CASSLMDTGELFF
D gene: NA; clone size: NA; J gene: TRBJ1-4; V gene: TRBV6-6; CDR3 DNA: TGTGCCAGCAGCGATACAGGTTTCATCACGAAACTGTTTTTT; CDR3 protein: CASSDTGFITKLFF
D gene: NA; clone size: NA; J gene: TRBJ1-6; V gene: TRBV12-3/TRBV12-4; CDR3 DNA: TGTGCCAGCAGTTCGATAGGGAGGCGGACACCCCTCCACTTT; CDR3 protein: CASSSIGRRTPLHF
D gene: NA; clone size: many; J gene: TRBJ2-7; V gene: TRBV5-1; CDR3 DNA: TGCGCCAGCAGCACAACAGCATACGAGCAGTACTTC; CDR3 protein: CASSTTAYEQYF
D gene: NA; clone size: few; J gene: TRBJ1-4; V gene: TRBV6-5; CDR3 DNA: TGTGCCAGCAGCCGCTCCGGGACGTTAGGAGAAAAACTGTTTTTT; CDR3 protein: CASSRSGTLGEKLFF
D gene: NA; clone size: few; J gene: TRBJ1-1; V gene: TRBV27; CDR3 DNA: TGTGCCAGCAGTCGTTCGGGACACAACACTGAAGCTTTCTTT; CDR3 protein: CASSRSGHNTEAFF
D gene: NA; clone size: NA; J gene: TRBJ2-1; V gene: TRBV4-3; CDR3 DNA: TGCGCCAGCAGCCAACAAACAGGTCCGAATGAGCAGTTCTTC; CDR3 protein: CASSQQTGPNEQFF
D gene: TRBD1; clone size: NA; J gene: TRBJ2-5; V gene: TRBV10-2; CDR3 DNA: TGCGCCAGCAGTGAGCCCGGACAGGGCCAAGAGACCCAGTACTTC; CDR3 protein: CASSEPGQGQETQYF
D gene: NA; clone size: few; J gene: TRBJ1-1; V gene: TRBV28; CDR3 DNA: TGTGCCAGCAGTTCGCCGCAGGGGCGGGGAACTGAAGCTTTCTTT; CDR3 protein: CASSSPQGRGTEAFF
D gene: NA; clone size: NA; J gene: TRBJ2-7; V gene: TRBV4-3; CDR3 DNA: TGCGCCAGCAGCCAATCGCCCGACGGAACCTACGAGCAGTACTTC; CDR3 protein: CASSQSPDGTYEQYF
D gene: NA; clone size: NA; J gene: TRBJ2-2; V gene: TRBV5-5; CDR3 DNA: TGTGCCAGCAGCTTATTCCGGGCGAACACCGGGGAGCTGTTTTTT; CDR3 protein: CASSLFRANTGELFF
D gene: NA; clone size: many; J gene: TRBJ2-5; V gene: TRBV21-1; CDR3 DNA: TGTGCCAGCACCGGACTAGCGGGGGGGCCCGGTTTGAGGACCCAGTACTTC; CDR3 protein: CASTGLAGGPGLRTQYF
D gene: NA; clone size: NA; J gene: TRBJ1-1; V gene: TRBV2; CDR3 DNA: TGTGCCAGCAGTGAGGCAGGTCCTACTGAAGCTTTCTTT; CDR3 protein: CASSEAGPTEAFF
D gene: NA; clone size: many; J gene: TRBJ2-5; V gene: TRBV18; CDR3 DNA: TGTGCCAGCTCACCATCGCCCGTACAAGAGACCCAGTACTTC; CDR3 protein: CASSPSPVQETQYF
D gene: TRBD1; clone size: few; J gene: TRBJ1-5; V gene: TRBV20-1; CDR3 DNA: TGCAGTGCTATACCTACAGGGGGCTCTCAGCCCCAGCATTTT; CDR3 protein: CSAIPTGGSQPQHF
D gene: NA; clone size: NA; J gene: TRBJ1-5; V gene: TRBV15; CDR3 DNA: TGTGCCACCACTTGGGATAGCAATCAGCCCCAGCATTTT; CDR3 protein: CATTWDSNQPQHF
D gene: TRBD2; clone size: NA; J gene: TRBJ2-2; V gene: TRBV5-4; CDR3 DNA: TGTGCCAGCAGCTTGGCCAACCAGCGGGGGAACACCGGGGAGCTGTTTTTT; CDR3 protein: CASSLANQRGNTGELFF
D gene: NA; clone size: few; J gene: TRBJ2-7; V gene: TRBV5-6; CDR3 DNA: TGTGCCAGCAGCCCGTACAGGAGCTCCTACGAGCAGTACTTC; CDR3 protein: CASSPYRSSYEQYF
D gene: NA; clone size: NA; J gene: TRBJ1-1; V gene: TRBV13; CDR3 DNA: TGTGCCAGCAGGAGGGGTGCCGACACTGAAGCTTTCTTT; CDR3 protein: CASRRGADTEAFF
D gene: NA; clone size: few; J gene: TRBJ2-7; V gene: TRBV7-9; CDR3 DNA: TGTGCCTCAACCGACCGGGCCGGAACTGAGAAGCAGTACTTC; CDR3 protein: CASTDRAGTEKQYF
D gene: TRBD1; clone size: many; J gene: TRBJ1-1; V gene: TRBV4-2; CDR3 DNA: TGTGCCAGCAGCCAAGATCACGACAGGGGCGGTACTGAAGCTTTCTTT; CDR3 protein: CASSQDHDRGGTEAFF
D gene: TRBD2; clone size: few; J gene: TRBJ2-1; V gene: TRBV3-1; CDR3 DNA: TGTGCCACCGGACGGTCGAGTCGGGGGGCCTACAATGAGCAGTTCTTC; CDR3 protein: CATGRSSRGAYNEQFF
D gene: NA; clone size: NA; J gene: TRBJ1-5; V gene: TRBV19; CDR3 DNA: TGTGCCAGTAGTAAGGTTGTGGGCCAGCCCCAGCATTTT; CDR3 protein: CASSKVVGQPQHF
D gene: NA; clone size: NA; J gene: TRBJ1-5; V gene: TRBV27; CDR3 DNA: TGTGCCAGCAGTTTCGTCAGCAATCAGCCCCAGCATTTT; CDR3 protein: CASSFVSNQPQHF
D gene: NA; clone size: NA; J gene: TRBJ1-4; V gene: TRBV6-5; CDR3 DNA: TGTGCCAGCAGTGTAACAGGGACGGGTCTAAATGAAAAACTGTTTTTT; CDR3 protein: CASSVTGTGLNEKLFF
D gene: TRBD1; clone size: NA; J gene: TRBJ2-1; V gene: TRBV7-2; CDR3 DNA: TGTGCCAGCTCGGGACAGGTCTACAATGAGCAGTTCTTC; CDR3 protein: CASSGQVYNEQFF
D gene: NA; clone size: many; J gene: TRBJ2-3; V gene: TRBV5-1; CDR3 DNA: TGCGCCAGCAAAAAGGGTGAATGGAACACAGATACGCAGTATTTT; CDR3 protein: CASKKGEWNTDTQYF
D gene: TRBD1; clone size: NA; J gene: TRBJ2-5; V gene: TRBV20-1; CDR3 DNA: TGCAGTGCTAGGCTGGGGACAGGAGGGGAGACCCAGTACTTC; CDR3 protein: CSARLGTGGETQYF
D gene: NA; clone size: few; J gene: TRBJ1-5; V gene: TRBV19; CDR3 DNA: TGTGCCAGTAGTTGGTCCCTTTATAGCAATCAGCCCCAGCATTTT; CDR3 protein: CASSWSLYSNQPQHF
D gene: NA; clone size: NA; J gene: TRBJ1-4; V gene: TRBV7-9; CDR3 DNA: TGTGCCACCCCTAGTTCTAGGGATGAAAAACTGTTTTTT; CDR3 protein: CATPSSRDEKLFF
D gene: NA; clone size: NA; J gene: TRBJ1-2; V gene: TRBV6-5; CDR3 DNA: TGTGCCAGCAGTTACTCGGGACGGAGCAACTATGGCTACACCTTC; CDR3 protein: CASSYSGRSNYGYTF
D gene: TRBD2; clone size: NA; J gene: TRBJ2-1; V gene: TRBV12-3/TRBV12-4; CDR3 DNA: TGTGCCAGCAGTTTGGGGATAGGCGGGGGGCCACGATGGAATGAGCAGTTCTTC; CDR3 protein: CASSLGIGGGPRWNEQFF
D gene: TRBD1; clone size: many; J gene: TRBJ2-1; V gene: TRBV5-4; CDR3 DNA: TGTGCCAGCAGCTCCACTGACAGGGGTTCATACAATGAGCAGTTCTTC; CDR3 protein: CASSSTDRGSYNEQFF
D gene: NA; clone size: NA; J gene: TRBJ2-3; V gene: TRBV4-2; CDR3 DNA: TGTGCCAGCAGGGACGGGGAAAACACAGATACGCAGTATTTT; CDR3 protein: CASRDGENTDTQYF